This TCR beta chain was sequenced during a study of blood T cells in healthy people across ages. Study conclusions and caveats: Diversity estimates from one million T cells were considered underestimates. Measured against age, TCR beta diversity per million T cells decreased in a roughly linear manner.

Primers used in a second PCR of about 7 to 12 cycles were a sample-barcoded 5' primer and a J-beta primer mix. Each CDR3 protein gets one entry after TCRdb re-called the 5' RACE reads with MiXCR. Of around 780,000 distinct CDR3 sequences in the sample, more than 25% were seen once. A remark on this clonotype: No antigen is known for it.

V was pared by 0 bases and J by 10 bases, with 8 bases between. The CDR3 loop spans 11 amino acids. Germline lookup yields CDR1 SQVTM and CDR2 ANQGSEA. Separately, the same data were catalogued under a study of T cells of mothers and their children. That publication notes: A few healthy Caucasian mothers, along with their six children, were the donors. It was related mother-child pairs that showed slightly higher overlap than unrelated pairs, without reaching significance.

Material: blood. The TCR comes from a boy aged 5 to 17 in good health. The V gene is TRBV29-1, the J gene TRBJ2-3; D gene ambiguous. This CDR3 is CSVEDHSAQYF. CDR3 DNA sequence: TGCAGCGTTGAAGATCACAGTGCGCAGTATTTT.